A single sample is the source of the 14 T cell receptor beta chains below, sequenced in a study of blood T cell repertoires in COVID-19. Sequenced by immunoSEQ multiplex PCR; TCRdb stores in-frame clones only, minus some. The profile shows roughly 210,000 clones, roughly 90% of them singletons. Sequences were obtained from peripheral blood. The receptors were sampled from a man aged 65 to 85 with acute or convalescent COVID-19.

The chain joins TRBV7-8 to TRBJ2-1; maybe TRBD2 (7 bases). The CDR3 runs to 14 residues. Looked up from germline, CDR1 is SGHVS and CDR2 is FQNEAQ. Deletions cut 4 bases from V and 7 bases from J, with 14 bases between. The CDR3 nucleotides are TGTGCCAGCAGCTCCCGGGGGGCTCAAAATGAGCAGTTCTTC. Amino acid sequence: CASSSRGAQNEQFF.

This clone was detected only once. The chain carries TRBV11-3 and TRBJ2-3; TRBD1 might be the D (6 bases). The CDR3 contains 14 residues. Germline CDR1 reads SGHNT; CDR2 reads YENEEA. With 5 bases removed from V and 1 base from J, the gap between germline ends came to 10 bases. The CDR3 coding sequence is TGTGCCAGCAGCAAACGGACAGGCACAGATACGCAGTATTTT. Protein product: CASSKRTGTDTQYF.

The chain has TRBV5-4 and TRBJ1-1, with TRBD1 matching over 11 bases. The CDR3 loop spans 15 amino acids. Germline trimming cut 4 bases from V and 11 bases from J; bases unmatched to any gene: 13. Germline loops: CDR1 SGHNT, CDR2 YYREEE (reference sequence). In nucleotides, the CDR3 is TGTGCCAGCAGCAAATACACGGACAGGGGGCGCTGGGCTTTCTTT. Translation: CASSKYTDRGRWAFF. The full variable domain, completed using reference TRBV5-4 and TRBJ1-1, is ETGVTQSPTHLIKTRGQQVTLRCSSQSGHNTVSWYQQALGQGPQFIFQYYREEENGRGNFPPRFSGLQFPNYSSELNVNALELDDSALYLCASSKYTDRGRWAFFGQGTRLTVV.

The chain uses TRBV19 and TRBJ1-5; maybe TRBD1 (5 bases). This CDR3 region has 17 residues. V lost 3 bases, J lost 0 bases, and 15 bases lay in between. Per the germline V gene, CDR1 is LNHDA and CDR2 is SQIVND (reference sequence). DNA of the CDR3: TGTGCCAGTAGTATTGGGCAGGGAGGCGGTAGCAATCAGCCCCAGCATTTT. This codes for CASSIGQGGGSNQPQHF.

V and J are TRBV5-1 and TRBJ1-3; TRBD1 aligns across 7 bases. The length of the CDR3 is 15 residues. Germline CDR1 SGHRS, CDR2 YFSETQ. The ends lost 5 bases at V and 0 bases at J; junction bases unmatched: 5. In DNA, the CDR3 is TGCGCCAGCAGTCGGACAGGTAACTCTGGAAACACCATATATTTT. It specifies CASSRTGNSGNTIYF.

This clone was observed a single time. This chain uses TRBV5-1 with TRBJ2-7, with 11 bases that match TRBD1. Trimming took 2 bases from V and 4 from J; bases not matched to a gene: 2. The CDR3 is 14 residues long. Per germline, CDR1 SGHRS and CDR2 YFSETQ. The CDR3: CASSFRDRGYEQYF. CDR3 in DNA: TGCGCCAGCAGCTTTAGGGACAGGGGGTACGAGCAGTACTTC.

The rearrangement links TRBV6-1 to TRBJ2-7; 7 positions match TRBD2. Germline loops: CDR1 MNHNS, CDR2 SASEGT. V was clipped by 7 bases and J by 5 bases; unmatched bases: 8. The CDR3 sequence is 13 residues long. The CDR3 DNA follows: TGTGCCAGCAAAGGCGGGAGCGGGAACGAGCAGTACTTC. It encodes CASKGGSGNEQYF.

The J gene is TRBJ1-1, the V gene TRBV11-2; D gene unclear. Germline values: CDR1 SGHAT, CDR2 FQNNGV. The CDR3 has 13 amino acids. V dropped 3 bases and J dropped 6 bases, with 11 bases sitting between them. CDR3: CASSFRSLPEAFF. CDR3 in DNA: TGTGCCAGCAGCTTTCGAAGCTTACCTGAAGCTTTCTTT. The variable domain in full, with the rest retrieved from reference TRBV11-2 and TRBJ1-1, is EAGVAQSPRYKIIEKRQSVAFWCNPISGHATLYWYQQILGQGPKLLIQFQNNGVVDDSQLPKDRFSAERLKGVDSTLKIQPAKLEDSAVYLCASSFRSLPEAFFGQGTRLTVV.

The rearrangement joins TRBV29-1 to TRBJ2-1, with D perhaps TRBD2 (6 bases). This CDR3 spans 16 amino acids. V was pared by 6 bases and J by 0 bases, with 18 bases between. Germline assignment: CDR1 SQVTM and CDR2 ANQGSEA. The CDR3 sequence is CSVERLALSSYNEQFF. In DNA form, the CDR3 reads TGCAGCGTCGAGAGGCTAGCGCTAAGCTCCTACAATGAGCAGTTCTTC.

The chain has TRBV7-9 and TRBJ2-7, with D hard to call. The germline V gene has CDR1 SEHNR and CDR2 FQNEAQ (reference sequence). V was pared by 5 bases and J by 6 bases, with 11 bases between. The CDR3 consists of 12 residues. The CDR3 bases are TGTGCCAGCAGCCCCACCACGGGCGAGCAGTACTTC. As protein: CASSPTTGEQYF.

In this sample, this clone turned up a few times. The chain carries TRBV29-1 and TRBJ1-1; no reliable D call. Trimming shortened V by 1 base and J by 7 bases, and 10 bases separated the two germline ends. The CDR3 is 12 residues long. CDR1 is SQVTM, CDR2 ANQGSEA, per germline. Here the CDR3 DNA reads TGCAGCGTTGAAGGTCCCCTAAGTGAAGCTTTCTTT. Translating gives CSVEGPLSEAFF.

The rearrangement uses TRBV6-5 and TRBJ2-1, with TRBD2 as a possible D gene (6 bases). The CDR3 contains 14 residues. Germline V gene lookup returns CDR1 MNHEY and CDR2 SVGAGI. V was shortened by 6 bases and J by 0 bases, with 9 bases between the two germline ends. The DNA for the CDR3 is TGTGCCAGCAGGGGACTTCCCTCCTACAATGAGCAGTTCTTC. This codes for CASRGLPSYNEQFF.

The chain joins TRBV3-1 (or the pseudogene TRBV3-2) to TRBJ1-2; the match to TRBD1 covers 11 bases. Looked up from germline, CDR1 is LGHDT and CDR2 is YNNKEL (reference sequence). With V trimmed by 2 bases and J by 7 bases, 6 bases remained unmatched. This CDR3 spans 15 amino acids. The CDR3 DNA reads as TGTGCCAGCAGCCAATTCGGGACAGGGGGTCTTGGCTACACCTTC. The encoded protein is CASSQFGTGGLGYTF.

V is TRBV7-9 and J is TRBJ2-3, with a weak D call TRBD2 (5 bases). The CDR3 is made up of 14 amino acids. Germline V gene sequence: CDR1 SEHNR, CDR2 FQNEAQ (reference sequence). V shed 5 bases and J shed 3 bases, with 12 bases lying between them. The CDR3 sequence is CASSNGPGTDTQYF. CDR3 in DNA: TGTGCCAGCAGCAATGGTCCGGGGACAGATACGCAGTATTTT.